These 9 T cell receptor beta chains share one sample of origin, sequenced in a study of OX40 agonist ivuxolimab in advanced cancers. Some clones are missing from TCRdb's copy, which holds only in-frame ones; the method was immunoSEQ multiplex PCR. The repertoire holds roughly 89,000 clones, with approximately 91% as singletons. Sequences were derived from CD4+ or CD8+ T cells sorted from blood, sampled in a trial of the OX40 agonist ivuxolimab. Receptors originate from an adult with an advanced solid tumor such as melanoma, head and neck, liver or kidney cancer.

The chain joins TRBV2 to TRBJ2-1; 7 bases line up with TRBD1. CDR1 is SNHLY, CDR2 FYNNEI, per germline. The CDR3 length is 16 residues. V gave up 6 bases and J gave up 2 bases; unmatched junction bases: 10. The CDR3 here is CASRRFTGAAYNEQFF. Written as DNA, the CDR3 is TGTGCCAGCAGACGCTTCACAGGGGCGGCCTACAATGAGCAGTTCTTC.

The chain links TRBV28 to TRBJ2-1; 12 bases are shared with TRBD1. V lost 4 bases and J lost 7; bases outside the gene matches: 8. CDR1 MDHEN and CDR2 SYDVKM come from the germline V gene. The CDR3 is made up of 16 amino acids. CDR3 in amino acids: CASSWEGQGAWNEQFF. CDR3 sequence (DNA): TGTGCCAGCAGTTGGGAGGGACAGGGGGCTTGGAATGAGCAGTTCTTC.

This clone came up a few times. The rearrangement joins TRBV7-9 to TRBJ1-3; D is unresolved. Trimming cost V 5 bases and J 3 bases, with 14 bases left between them. This CDR3 is 15 amino acids long. The germline V gene has CDR1 SEHNR and CDR2 FQNEAQ (reference sequence). The CDR3 region has the DNA TGTGCCAGCAGCACCGAGGCAATCTTTGGAAACACCATATATTTT. It is translated as CASSTEAIFGNTIYF.

The chain joins TRBV5-8 to TRBJ1-2; a possible D gene is TRBD1 (6 bases). V lost 0 bases and J 8 bases, leaving 20 bases between the germline ends. The CDR3 runs 16 residues. Germline V gene lookup returns CDR1 SGHTS and CDR2 YDEGEE. The CDR3 DNA reads as TGTGCCAGCAGCTTGGAGGGGGGGCGCGCGGTCAGCGGCTACACCTTC. Its translation: CASSLEGGRAVSGYTF.

The chain recombines TRBV7-2 with TRBJ2-2; the D gene is possibly TRBD1 (5 bases). Germline V gives CDR1 SGHTA, CDR2 FQGNSA. The length of the CDR3 is 14 residues. V shed 6 bases and J shed 1 base, with 9 bases lying between them. The CDR3 bases are TGTGCCAGCAGTCGGCAGGGGAACACCGGGGAGCTGTTTTTT. Translation: CASSRQGNTGELFF.

V and J are TRBV27 and TRBJ2-1, with 14 positions matching TRBD2. In germline, CDR1 is MNHEY, CDR2 SMNVEV (reference sequence). With V trimmed by 5 bases and J by 7 bases, 13 bases remained unmatched. The CDR3 spans 18 residues. Here the CDR3 reads CASSLSPLRLAGGNEQFF. The CDR3 DNA reads TGTGCCAGCAGTCTGTCCCCCCTACGACTAGCGGGAGGGAATGAGCAGTTCTTC.

The chain combines TRBV21-1 with TRBJ2-1; the table assigns TRBD2, which was not confirmed against the DNA. TRBV21-1 is a pseudogene locus. CDR3 length equals 16 residues. CDR3 protein: CASSSGGEREDNEQFF. In DNA form, the CDR3 reads TGTGCCAGCAGCAGTGGGGGCGAGCGGGAAGACAATGAGCAGTTCTTC.

V and J are TRBV19 and TRBJ2-5, with TRBD2 as a possible D gene (6 bases). This CDR3 comprises 14 residues. The germline gives CDR1 LNHDA, CDR2 SQIVND (reference sequence). Trimming pared 1 base from V and 7 bases from J, leaving 13 bases between. This chain's CDR3 is CASSIGGPGGTQYF. The CDR3 DNA follows: TGTGCCAGTAGTATAGGCGGACCCGGGGGGACCCAGTACTTC.

V gene TRBV6-1 combines with J gene TRBJ2-1; D gene ambiguous. The CDR3 has 13 residues. V was shortened by 5 bases and J by 4 bases, with 9 bases between the two germline ends. Looked up from germline, CDR1 is MNHNS and CDR2 is SASEGT. CDR3 loop: CASSRQKYNEQFF. The CDR3 DNA follows: TGTGCCAGCAGTCGGCAGAAGTACAATGAGCAGTTCTTC.